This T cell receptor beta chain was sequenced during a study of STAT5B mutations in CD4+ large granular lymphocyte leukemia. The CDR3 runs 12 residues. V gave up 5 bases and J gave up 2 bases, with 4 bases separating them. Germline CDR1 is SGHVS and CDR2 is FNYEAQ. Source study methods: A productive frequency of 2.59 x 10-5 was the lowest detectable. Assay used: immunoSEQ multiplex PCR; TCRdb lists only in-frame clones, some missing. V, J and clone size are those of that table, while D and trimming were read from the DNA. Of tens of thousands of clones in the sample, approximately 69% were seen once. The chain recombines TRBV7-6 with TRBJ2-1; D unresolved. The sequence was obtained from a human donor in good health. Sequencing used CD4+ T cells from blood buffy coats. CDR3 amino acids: CASSPTYNEQFF. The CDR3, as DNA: TGTGCCAGCAGCCCCACCTACAATGAGCAGTTCTTC.